These T cell receptor beta chains were read from a single sample in a study of T cells after yellow fever vaccination. A single record per CDR3 protein comes from TCRdb applying MiXCR to the 5' RACE reads. Of approximately 600,000 distinct CDR3 sequences listed, more than 9% are singletons. The input for sequencing was PBMCs, taken on the day of the yellow fever booster vaccination. Receptor source: a man aged 30 to 45 who received the YFV17D yellow fever vaccine. CDR3s include the opening cysteine and the closing phenylalanine or tryptophan. A D gene is named only where the DNA matches it firmly. Clone size, where shown, is once, few, many, or a class for clones that have expanded.

d_call: TRBD2; v_call: TRBV7-2; clone_size: NA; j_call: TRBJ2-7; cdr3_aa: CASSFGLARSSYEQYF; cdr3_nt: TGTGCCAGCAGCTTTGGACTAGCACGGAGCTCCTACGAGCAGTACTTC
d_call: NA; v_call: TRBV11-2; clone_size: few; j_call: TRBJ2-3; cdr3_aa: CASRPPSQPQGDTQYF; cdr3_nt: TGTGCCAGCAGACCCCCTTCGCAACCCCAGGGAGATACGCAGTATTTT
d_call: TRBD2; v_call: TRBV7-6; clone_size: NA; j_call: TRBJ2-7; cdr3_aa: CASSLLLGVSGRGEQYF; cdr3_nt: TGTGCCAGCAGCCTCCTCCTGGGGGTTAGCGGGAGAGGGGAGCAGTACTTC
d_call: NA; v_call: TRBV5-1; clone_size: NA; j_call: TRBJ2-7; cdr3_aa: CASSALGAEEQYF; cdr3_nt: TGCGCCAGCAGCGCGCTCGGGGCCGAGGAGCAGTACTTC
d_call: NA; v_call: TRBV29-1; clone_size: NA; j_call: TRBJ2-7; cdr3_aa: CSLRDGSYEQYF; cdr3_nt: TGCAGCCTCCGGGACGGCTCCTACGAGCAGTACTTC
d_call: NA; v_call: TRBV12-3/TRBV12-4; clone_size: NA; j_call: TRBJ2-1; cdr3_aa: CASSFYRTNEQFF; cdr3_nt: TGTGCCAGCAGTTTTTACAGGACAAATGAGCAGTTCTTC
d_call: NA; v_call: TRBV12-3/TRBV12-4; clone_size: NA; j_call: TRBJ2-5; cdr3_aa: CASSSSKTQYF; cdr3_nt: TGTGCCAGCAGTTCGTCGAAGACCCAGTACTTC
d_call: NA; v_call: TRBV20-1; clone_size: few; j_call: TRBJ1-5; cdr3_aa: CSARRRVGNQPQHF; cdr3_nt: TGCAGTGCTAGACGCAGGGTCGGCAATCAGCCCCAGCATTTT
d_call: NA; v_call: TRBV4-2; clone_size: NA; j_call: TRBJ1-6; cdr3_aa: CASSQSYPSYNSPLHF; cdr3_nt: TGTGCCAGCAGCCAAAGTTACCCCTCCTATAATTCACCCCTCCACTTT
d_call: NA; v_call: TRBV12-3/TRBV12-4; clone_size: many; j_call: TRBJ2-1; cdr3_aa: CASTPNSGINNEQFF; cdr3_nt: TGTGCCAGCACCCCTAACTCAGGGATTAACAATGAGCAGTTCTTC
d_call: NA; v_call: TRBV5-6; clone_size: NA; j_call: TRBJ1-3; cdr3_aa: CASSLGTRTGNTIYF; cdr3_nt: TGTGCCAGCAGCTTGGGGACCAGGACTGGAAACACCATATATTTT
d_call: TRBD2; v_call: TRBV20-1; clone_size: few; j_call: TRBJ2-5; cdr3_aa: CSARDPTSGSVRETQYF; cdr3_nt: TGCAGTGCTAGAGATCCAACTAGCGGGAGTGTTCGAGAGACCCAGTACTTC
d_call: TRBD2; v_call: TRBV4-2; clone_size: few; j_call: TRBJ2-1; cdr3_aa: CASSQDSSGSPWDNEQFF; cdr3_nt: TGTGCCAGCAGCCAAGACTCAAGCGGGAGTCCGTGGGACAATGAGCAGTTCTTC
d_call: TRBD2; v_call: TRBV6-2/TRBV6-3; clone_size: NA; j_call: TRBJ2-3; cdr3_aa: CASHRGAGLAGSTDTQYF; cdr3_nt: TGTGCCAGCCACCGCGGGGCAGGACTAGCGGGCAGCACAGATACGCAGTATTTT
d_call: NA; v_call: TRBV15; clone_size: few; j_call: TRBJ2-5; cdr3_aa: CATNIWGSIQETQYF; cdr3_nt: TGTGCCACTAATATCTGGGGCTCGATCCAAGAGACCCAGTACTTC
d_call: NA; v_call: TRBV7-2; clone_size: NA; j_call: TRBJ2-1; cdr3_aa: CASSLVSGEQFF; cdr3_nt: TGTGCTAGCAGCTTAGTATCGGGTGAGCAGTTCTTC
d_call: TRBD2; v_call: TRBV12-5; clone_size: few; j_call: TRBJ2-1; cdr3_aa: CASGLESGRAYNEQFF; cdr3_nt: TGTGCTAGTGGTTTGGAAAGCGGGAGAGCCTACAATGAGCAGTTCTTC
d_call: TRBD2; v_call: TRBV20-1; clone_size: NA; j_call: TRBJ2-1; cdr3_aa: CSALPGLANNEQFF; cdr3_nt: TGCAGTGCACTCCCGGGACTAGCCAACAATGAGCAGTTCTTC
d_call: NA; v_call: TRBV5-1; clone_size: few; j_call: TRBJ1-4; cdr3_aa: CASSSLSRGEREKLFF; cdr3_nt: TGCGCCAGCAGCTCGCTTTCTAGGGGGGAGAGAGAAAAACTGTTTTTT
d_call: NA; v_call: TRBV21-1; clone_size: NA; j_call: TRBJ2-7; cdr3_aa: CASSRRGRPYEQYF; cdr3_nt: TGTGCCAGCAGCCGGAGGGGCAGACCCTACGAGCAGTACTTC
d_call: NA; v_call: TRBV6-2/TRBV6-3; clone_size: NA; j_call: TRBJ2-7; cdr3_aa: CASSYRVDYEQYF; cdr3_nt: TGTGCCAGCAGCTACAGGGTAGATTACGAGCAGTACTTC
d_call: NA; v_call: TRBV20-1; clone_size: many; j_call: TRBJ2-7; cdr3_aa: CSATTGGDEQYF; cdr3_nt: TGCAGTGCCACAACAGGGGGGGACGAGCAGTACTTC
d_call: NA; v_call: TRBV15; clone_size: few; j_call: TRBJ2-1; cdr3_aa: CATMGNYNEQFF; cdr3_nt: TGTGCCACCATGGGAAACTACAATGAGCAGTTCTTC
d_call: NA; v_call: TRBV6-1; clone_size: few; j_call: TRBJ2-2; cdr3_aa: CASSRKRGGKSFGGELFF; cdr3_nt: TGTGCCAGCAGTCGAAAAAGAGGGGGGAAAAGCTTTGGCGGGGAGCTGTTTTTT
d_call: NA; v_call: TRBV11-2; clone_size: NA; j_call: TRBJ2-5; cdr3_aa: CASSLGGWAEETQYF; cdr3_nt: TGTGCCAGCAGCTTAGGAGGATGGGCAGAGGAGACCCAGTACTTC
d_call: TRBD1; v_call: TRBV30; clone_size: NA; j_call: TRBJ2-5; cdr3_aa: CAWMKTGAQETQYF; cdr3_nt: TGTGCCTGGATGAAAACAGGGGCTCAAGAGACCCAGTACTTC
d_call: TRBD2; v_call: TRBV7-8; clone_size: few; j_call: TRBJ2-4; cdr3_aa: CASSPGLVGVGTDIQYF; cdr3_nt: TGTGCCAGCAGCCCGGGACTAGTAGGGGTCGGGACGGACATTCAGTACTTC
d_call: NA; v_call: TRBV5-1; clone_size: NA; j_call: TRBJ2-1; cdr3_aa: CASSLIRTNNEQFF; cdr3_nt: TGCGCCAGCAGCTTAATCCGGACTAACAATGAGCAGTTCTTC
d_call: NA; v_call: TRBV7-3; clone_size: many; j_call: TRBJ2-2; cdr3_aa: CASSSGLNTGELFF; cdr3_nt: TGTGCCAGCAGCTCGGGCCTTAACACCGGGGAGCTGTTTTTT
d_call: NA; v_call: TRBV20-1; clone_size: few; j_call: TRBJ2-3; cdr3_aa: CSAVRDTQYF; cdr3_nt: TGCAGTGCGGTCAGGGATACGCAGTATTTT
d_call: TRBD1; v_call: TRBV10-3; clone_size: NA; j_call: TRBJ2-7; cdr3_aa: CAIKPGQGAREQYF; cdr3_nt: TGTGCCATCAAACCGGGACAGGGGGCGCGTGAGCAGTACTTC
d_call: NA; v_call: TRBV7-3; clone_size: NA; j_call: TRBJ2-1; cdr3_aa: CASSLGGQGGREQFF; cdr3_nt: TGTGCCAGCAGCCTCGGCGGGCAGGGGGGGCGTGAGCAGTTCTTC
d_call: NA; v_call: TRBV6-2/TRBV6-3; clone_size: NA; j_call: TRBJ2-1; cdr3_aa: CASSYRGGVYNEQFF; cdr3_nt: TGTGCCAGCAGTTACCGAGGCGGGGTTTACAATGAGCAGTTCTTC
d_call: NA; v_call: TRBV20-1; clone_size: few; j_call: TRBJ2-1; cdr3_aa: CSARDPSKGVNEQFF; cdr3_nt: TGCAGTGCTAGAGACCCTAGCAAGGGGGTCAATGAACAGTTCTTC
d_call: TRBD2; v_call: TRBV19; clone_size: few; j_call: TRBJ2-1; cdr3_aa: CASRPGLAGTEQFF; cdr3_nt: TGTGCCAGTAGGCCAGGACTAGCGGGCACTGAGCAGTTCTTC
d_call: NA; v_call: TRBV6-4; clone_size: many; j_call: TRBJ2-7; cdr3_aa: CASSDRDLRQGLWEQYF; cdr3_nt: TGTGCCAGCAGTGACAGAGATCTCCGGCAGGGCCTCTGGGAGCAGTACTTC
d_call: TRBD1; v_call: TRBV6-2/TRBV6-3; clone_size: few; j_call: TRBJ1-1; cdr3_aa: CASRREQGRRPEAFF; cdr3_nt: TGTGCCAGCAGGCGAGAACAGGGGCGGAGGCCTGAAGCTTTCTTT
d_call: TRBD1; v_call: TRBV19; clone_size: NA; j_call: TRBJ2-2; cdr3_aa: CASRRDRVATGELFF; cdr3_nt: TGTGCCAGTAGGAGGGACAGGGTCGCGACCGGGGAGCTGTTTTTT
d_call: TRBD2; v_call: TRBV12-3/TRBV12-4; clone_size: few; j_call: TRBJ2-2; cdr3_aa: CASRGRDTGELFF; cdr3_nt: TGTGCCAGCAGGGGGAGGGACACCGGGGAGCTGTTTTTT
d_call: NA; v_call: TRBV20-1; clone_size: NA; j_call: TRBJ2-1; cdr3_aa: CSARFGLHGNEQFF; cdr3_nt: TGCAGTGCTAGGTTCGGACTGCACGGCAATGAGCAGTTCTTC
d_call: NA; v_call: TRBV7-2; clone_size: NA; j_call: TRBJ2-3; cdr3_aa: CASSLVAKSITDTQYF; cdr3_nt: TGTGCCAGCAGCTTAGTGGCGAAGTCGATCACAGATACGCAGTATTTT
d_call: NA; v_call: TRBV18; clone_size: few; j_call: TRBJ1-5; cdr3_aa: CASSPIGGTPNQPQHF; cdr3_nt: TGTGCCAGCTCACCTATAGGAGGGACACCAAATCAGCCCCAGCATTTT
d_call: NA; v_call: TRBV6-1; clone_size: few; j_call: TRBJ2-1; cdr3_aa: CASSRYHQFGNEQFF; cdr3_nt: TGTGCCAGCAGCCGGTACCATCAGTTTGGGAATGAGCAGTTCTTC
d_call: NA; v_call: TRBV5-8; clone_size: NA; j_call: TRBJ2-5; cdr3_aa: CASSLGVRQETQYF; cdr3_nt: TGTGCCAGCAGCTTGGGGGTCAGACAAGAGACCCAGTACTTC
d_call: NA; v_call: TRBV7-9; clone_size: NA; j_call: TRBJ1-1; cdr3_aa: CASSQSPPREAEAFF; cdr3_nt: TGTGCCAGCAGCCAATCCCCGCCCAGGGAAGCTGAAGCTTTCTTT
d_call: NA; v_call: TRBV29-1; clone_size: NA; j_call: TRBJ1-1; cdr3_aa: CSVDNGAWGAFF; cdr3_nt: TGCAGCGTTGATAACGGGGCGTGGGGGGCTTTCTTT
d_call: NA; v_call: TRBV9; clone_size: many; j_call: TRBJ2-3; cdr3_aa: CASSERPVPTDTQYF; cdr3_nt: TGTGCCAGCAGCGAGAGGCCGGTACCCACAGATACGCAGTATTTT
d_call: NA; v_call: TRBV27; clone_size: NA; j_call: TRBJ1-6; cdr3_aa: CASSFRQDDPPLHF; cdr3_nt: TGTGCCAGCAGTTTTCGGCAGGACGACCCACCCCTCCACTTT
d_call: TRBD1; v_call: TRBV6-5; clone_size: NA; j_call: TRBJ1-2; cdr3_aa: CASSYSEGTAMGYTF; cdr3_nt: TGTGCCAGCAGTTACTCAGAGGGGACAGCTATGGGCTACACCTTC
d_call: NA; v_call: TRBV29-1; clone_size: NA; j_call: TRBJ2-1; cdr3_aa: CSVEGQGFSYNEQFF; cdr3_nt: TGCAGCGTTGAGGGGCAGGGGTTCTCCTACAATGAGCAGTTCTTC
d_call: TRBD1; v_call: TRBV27; clone_size: NA; j_call: TRBJ2-1; cdr3_aa: CASGTDRSAYNEQFF; cdr3_nt: TGTGCCAGCGGCACGGACAGGAGCGCCTACAATGAGCAGTTCTTC